A selection of T cell receptor beta chains follows, all from one sample in a study of shared T cell receptors in the human thymus. The assay was immunoSEQ multiplex PCR, and TCRdb's table has in-frame clones only and misses some. The table lists roughly 710,000 clones, approximately 85% of them singletons. The same data also went into a second study, on human thymus T cells.

The specimen sequenced was thymocytes. The receptors come from a girl under three years old with a congenital heart defect. Each CDR3 is given without its conserved first and last residue. The order of the fields is CDR3 length, D gene, V gene, CDR3 protein. A D gene is named only where the DNA matches it firmly.

cdr3_length: 14
d_call: -
v_call: TRBV19
cdr3_aa: ASRGKGVRRYNEQF

cdr3_length: 14
d_call: -
v_call: TRBV9
cdr3_aa: ASSFVDGEDLYGYT

cdr3_length: 11
d_call: -
v_call: TRBV27
cdr3_aa: ASRQGWTGELF

cdr3_length: 10
d_call: -
v_call: TRBV7-9
cdr3_aa: ASSSGQETQY

cdr3_length: 9
d_call: -
v_call: TRBV12-5
cdr3_aa: ASGPGYEQY

cdr3_length: 12
d_call: TRBD1
v_call: TRBV9
cdr3_aa: ASSGQGAEYGYT

cdr3_length: 10
d_call: -
v_call: TRBV6-5
cdr3_aa: ASISSGGRAF

cdr3_length: 15
d_call: -
v_call: TRBV28
cdr3_aa: ASSLCCGRVESYEQY

cdr3_length: 14
d_call: -
v_call: TRBV6-5
cdr3_aa: ASSYMWRTVGDEQY

cdr3_length: 10
d_call: -
v_call: TRBV30
cdr3_aa: AWSRGTGELF

cdr3_length: 13
d_call: TRBD1
v_call: TRBV7-2
cdr3_aa: ASSFAGQGGTEAF

cdr3_length: 12
d_call: TRBD1
v_call: TRBV5-5
cdr3_aa: ASSLVQGGEKLF

cdr3_length: 14
d_call: -
v_call: TRBV4-1
cdr3_aa: ASSQAGTSNNYGYT

cdr3_length: 10
d_call: TRBD1
v_call: TRBV5-1
cdr3_aa: ASSSDRLAQY

cdr3_length: 15
d_call: -
v_call: TRBV1
cdr3_aa: TSSQERNEGAAYEQY

cdr3_length: 17
d_call: TRBD2
v_call: TRBV2
cdr3_aa: ASSEVGTSGGSSYNEQF

cdr3_length: 16
d_call: TRBD1
v_call: TRBV5-6
cdr3_aa: ASSLDCTGGVWGYGYT

cdr3_length: 14
d_call: TRBD2
v_call: TRBV5-3
cdr3_aa: ARSLSGGRCQETQY

cdr3_length: 13
d_call: -
v_call: TRBV6-4
cdr3_aa: ASSPRGGLNTEAF

cdr3_length: 12
d_call: -
v_call: TRBV9
cdr3_aa: ASSDRYSNQPQH

cdr3_length: 12
d_call: -
v_call: TRBV5-3
cdr3_aa: ARSLSVNNYGYT

cdr3_length: 12
d_call: -
v_call: TRBV5-6
cdr3_aa: ASSLRGSNYGYT

cdr3_length: 13
d_call: -
v_call: TRBV6-5
cdr3_aa: ASSLSYRADQPQH

cdr3_length: 13
d_call: -
v_call: TRBV5-1
cdr3_aa: ASSLSDGENTEAF

cdr3_length: 15
d_call: -
v_call: TRBV14
cdr3_aa: ASSQASPIGGQETQY

cdr3_length: 11
d_call: -
v_call: TRBV5-1
cdr3_aa: ASSPPAGNEQY

cdr3_length: 13
d_call: -
v_call: TRBV7-9
cdr3_aa: ASSLGTESSYEQY

cdr3_length: 13
d_call: -
v_call: TRBV19
cdr3_aa: ASSLRTDYNSPLH

cdr3_length: 19
d_call: TRBD1
v_call: TRBV4-1
cdr3_aa: ASSQDVYRYLGTENNSPLH

cdr3_length: 10
d_call: -
v_call: TRBV7-9
cdr3_aa: ASFPREGEAF

cdr3_length: 15
d_call: -
v_call: TRBV14
cdr3_aa: ASSRRQEGVMNTEAF

cdr3_length: 12
d_call: TRBD1
v_call: TRBV5-1
cdr3_aa: ASSQDRAKETQY

cdr3_length: 13
d_call: -
v_call: TRBV7-9
cdr3_aa: ASSSVGSRGTEAF

cdr3_length: 13
d_call: -
v_call: TRBV9
cdr3_aa: ASSVGSLSSYEQY

cdr3_length: 13
d_call: TRBD1
v_call: TRBV5-1
cdr3_aa: ASSLDTGGYGPQH

cdr3_length: 13
d_call: -
v_call: TRBV11-2
cdr3_aa: ASSLVGGGRAEQY

cdr3_length: 11
d_call: -
v_call: TRBV11-3
cdr3_aa: ASSLGGLDEQY

cdr3_length: 12
d_call: -
v_call: TRBV5-4
cdr3_aa: ASSRDIGPEKLF

cdr3_length: 13
d_call: TRBD1
v_call: TRBV2
cdr3_aa: ASSDGQDSGNTIY

cdr3_length: 15
d_call: -
v_call: TRBV4-2
cdr3_aa: ASSQDRSGRGYNEQF

cdr3_length: 14
d_call: TRBD1
v_call: TRBV5-6
cdr3_aa: ASSPAKDRYNQPQH

cdr3_length: 15
d_call: -
v_call: TRBV27
cdr3_aa: ASSLSTVHSKENGYT

cdr3_length: 15
d_call: -
v_call: TRBV19
cdr3_aa: ASSIPGKKVTNQPQH

cdr3_length: 13
d_call: -
v_call: TRBV30
cdr3_aa: AWSPPSQRNEKLF

cdr3_length: 16
d_call: TRBD2
v_call: TRBV15
cdr3_aa: ATSRVGGPKAVPYEQY

cdr3_length: 18
d_call: -
v_call: TRBV14
cdr3_aa: ASSQDIRRGPSQVSYGYT

cdr3_length: 13
d_call: TRBD2
v_call: TRBV5-4
cdr3_aa: ASSFEGLAGVEQF

cdr3_length: 11
d_call: TRBD1
v_call: TRBV9
cdr3_aa: ASSGRQGYGYT

cdr3_length: 14
d_call: TRBD1
v_call: TRBV11-2
cdr3_aa: ASSPGGSPSDYGYT

cdr3_length: 14
d_call: TRBD2
v_call: TRBV2
cdr3_aa: ASKLTSGGGAYEQY

cdr3_length: 14
d_call: -
v_call: TRBV19
cdr3_aa: ASSIKAGTVNYEQY

cdr3_length: 17
d_call: TRBD2
v_call: TRBV11-3
cdr3_aa: ASSFYPGLAGPGYNEQF

cdr3_length: 11
d_call: -
v_call: TRBV30
cdr3_aa: AWSTDIASPLH

cdr3_length: 13
d_call: TRBD1
v_call: TRBV7-6
cdr3_aa: ASSLDRGSSYEQY